Listed here are 21 T cell receptor beta chains from one sample, sequenced in a study of T-cell reconstitution after alpha-beta-depleted transplantation in children. A TCRbeta library incorporating unique molecular identifiers was prepared. TCRdb processed the PCR reads anew with MiXCR; each CDR3 protein has one entry. The profile shows approximately 400,000 distinct CDR3 sequences, approximately 11% of them singletons. Sequencing was performed on PBMCs from the stem cell graft donor, taken from the stem cell graft. The receptors here all came from a human donor who donated a stem cell graft to a child with acute myeloid leukemia.

This clonotype has a handful of counts. V gene TRBV10-2 combines with J gene TRBJ2-7, with 7 bases lining up with TRBD1. This CDR3 has 14 amino acids. Trimming cost V 3 bases and J 1 base; bases outside gene matches: 3. Germline values: CDR1 WSHSY, CDR2 SAAADI. The CDR3 region has the DNA TGCGCCAGCAGTGACACGACAGGGTCCTACGAGCAGTACGTC. Protein sequence: CASSDTTGSYEQYV.

The V gene is TRBV5-1, the J gene TRBJ1-1; D perhaps matches TRBD1 (5 bases). V dropped 4 bases and J dropped 0 bases, with 10 bases sitting between them. The V gene's germline CDR1 is SGHRS and CDR2 YFSETQ. CDR3 length: 14 amino acids. For the CDR3, the DNA is TGCGCCAGCAGCCTAGAGACAGTGAACACTGAAGCTTTCTTT. Protein product: CASSLETVNTEAFF.

This sequence joins TRBV5-4 and TRBJ2-3; D may be TRBD1 (5 bases). CDR3 size: 17 residues. Germline V gene data show CDR1 as SGHNT and CDR2 as YYREEE (reference sequence). Between the trimmed V and J ends, which lost 0 bases and 2 bases, there was a span of 16 bases. CDR3 nucleotide sequence: TGTGCCAGCAGCTTGGGACAGAGCTTTCTCAACACAGATACGCAGTATTTT. Translated: CASSLGQSFLNTDTQYF.

V is TRBV27 and J is TRBJ2-3; the D gene is possibly TRBD2 (5 bases). Germline values: CDR1 MNHEY, CDR2 SMNVEV (reference sequence). The CDR3 extends over 17 amino acids. Trimming pared 4 bases from V and 5 bases from J, leaving 22 bases between. The CDR3 here is CASSSYVRRGKIDTQYF. The CDR3 region has the DNA TGTGCCAGCAGTTCCTATGTGCGTCGGGGAAAGATAGATACGCAGTATTTT.

The chain employs TRBV7-6 and TRBJ2-1, with D perhaps TRBD1 (6 bases). Trimming shortened V by 2 bases and J by 8 bases, and 16 bases separated the two germline ends. Germline assignment: CDR1 SGHVS and CDR2 FNYEAQ. CDR3 length: 15 amino acids. The CDR3 loop reads CASSLMYRDRDEQFF. The CDR3 DNA follows: TGTGCCAGCAGCTTAATGTACAGGGATAGGGATGAGCAGTTCTTC. The full variable domain, rest sourced from reference TRBV7-6 and TRBJ2-1, is GAGVSQSPRYKVTKRGQDVALRCDPISGHVSLYWYRQALGQGPEFLTYFNYEAQQDKSGLPNDRFSAERPEGSISTLTIQRTEQRDSAMYRCASSLMYRDRDEQFFGPGTRLTVL.

This clonotype was seen a handful of times. The chain is built from TRBV7-9 and TRBJ2-5; 9 bases line up with TRBD1. J gave up 4 bases and V 4 bases, and 7 bases lay outside the gene matches. Looked up from germline, CDR1 is SEHNR and CDR2 is FQNEAQ (reference sequence). The CDR3 runs to 15 residues. The CDR3 bases are TGTGCCAGCAGCTCACAGGGGGCGAGTAGAGAGACCCAGTACTTC. Amino acid sequence: CASSSQGASRETQYF.

This clonotype appeared many times. The chain is built from TRBV13 and TRBJ2-1; 13 nucleotides agree with TRBD2. J lost 6 bases, V lost 5 bases, and 7 bases had no gene match. The CDR3 totals 16 residues. Germline V lookup: CDR1 PRHDT, CDR2 FYEKMQ (reference sequence). CDR3 protein: CASSPRTSGSGNEQFF. Written as DNA, the CDR3 is TGTGCCAGCAGCCCGAGGACTAGCGGGAGCGGCAATGAGCAGTTCTTC.

This clonotype was counted only a few times. This chain joins TRBV20-1 and TRBJ2-7; weak D call: TRBD2 (6 bases). V shed 5 bases and J shed 1 base, with 12 bases lying between them. CDR1 and CDR2 from the germline V gene are DFQATT and SNEGSKA (reference sequence). This CDR3 is 13 amino acids long. The CDR3 is CSASRAGSYEQYF. The CDR3 coding sequence is TGCAGTGCTTCCCGGGCGGGATCCTACGAGCAGTACTTC.

V gene TRBV15 combines with J gene TRBJ2-7, with D possibly matching TRBD2 (5 bases). The CDR3 consists of 14 residues. Germline V gene lookup returns CDR1 LNHNV and CDR2 YYDKDF (reference sequence). Trimming took 0 bases from V and 4 from J, leaving 10 bases between them. The CDR3 region is CATSRDFPGYEQYV. DNA of the CDR3: TGTGCCACCAGCAGAGATTTTCCGGGATACGAGCAGTACGTC.

This CDR3 reads CSASPGNTEAFF. The CDR3 nucleotides read TGCAGTGCTAGCCCGGGAAACACTGAAGCTTTCTTT. V usage is TRBV20-1 and J usage is TRBJ1-1; D gene uncertain. V was trimmed by 3 bases and J by 2 bases, leaving 7 bases between them. Germline V gene data show CDR1 as DFQATT and CDR2 as SNEGSKA (reference sequence). The CDR3 spans 12 residues.

This clonotype was picked up many times. This rearrangement joins TRBV29-1 to TRBJ2-7; 7 bases align to TRBD2. Germline lookup yields CDR1 SQVTM and CDR2 ANQGSEA. The CDR3 extends over 13 amino acids. V lost 4 bases and J lost 5; bases outside the gene matches: 8. CDR3 protein: CSVGVGGKHEQYV. The DNA for the CDR3 is TGCAGCGTTGGAGTCGGGGGGAAACACGAGCAGTACGTC.

This chain joins TRBV5-5 and TRBJ2-3; TRBD2 matches at 7 bases. Germline V lookup: CDR1 SGHKS, CDR2 YYEKEE (reference sequence). CDR3 size: 14 residues. J lost 4 bases, V lost 6 bases, and 8 bases had no gene match. CDR3 nucleotide sequence: TGTGCCAGCATCCCCTGGGGGGGGGCAGATACGCAGTATTTT. Its translation is CASIPWGGADTQYF.

The chain has TRBV4-1 and TRBJ2-7; D possibly uses TRBD1 or TRBD2 (5 bases each). Germline V lookup: CDR1 MGHRA, CDR2 YSYEKL. The CDR3 is 15 residues long. Trimming removed 0 bases at V and 8 bases at J, with 17 bases between. The CDR3 region has the DNA TGCGCCAGCAGCCAAGACCCCGGGACCAGGAATCAGCAGTACTTC. This sequence encodes CASSQDPGTRNQQYF.

CDR3 in amino acids: CASSFLMGAHYGYTF. The DNA for the CDR3 is TGTGCCAGCAGTTTTTTGATGGGGGCCCATTATGGCTACACCTTC. The V gene is TRBV12-3 or TRBV12-4, the J gene TRBJ1-2, with D possibly TRBD1 on 6 matching bases. The ends were cut back, 3 bases at V and 5 bases at J, with 16 bases in the middle. The CDR3 covers 15 residues.

This clonotype was detected ten times or more. The chain carries TRBV7-8 and TRBJ2-7; perhaps TRBD2 as D (6 bases). Germline lookup yields CDR1 SGHVS and CDR2 FQNEAQ. The CDR3 contains 14 residues. V gave up 5 bases and J gave up 2 bases, with 13 bases separating them. CDR3: CASSPSGLPYEQYV. The CDR3 DNA reads as TGTGCCAGCAGCCCCTCGGGACTTCCCTACGAGCAGTACGTC.

This clonotype was picked up many times. V usage is TRBV30 and J usage is TRBJ1-6; tentative D call: TRBD1 (6 bases). This CDR3 has 14 residues. Deletions cut 4 bases from V and 5 bases from J, with 12 bases between. CDR1 is GTSNPN and CDR2 is SVGIG in the germline V gene (reference sequence). The CDR3 region has the DNA TGTGCCTGGACCACGGACAGTAATAATTCACCCCTCCACTTT. This translates into CAWTTDSNNSPLHF.

In its sample, this clonotype was seen a few times. The chain uses TRBV27 and TRBJ1-1; D remains ambiguous. The germline CDR1 and CDR2 sequences are MNHEY and SMNVEV (reference sequence). The germline V and J ends were trimmed by 0 bases and 7 bases, with 9 bases remaining between them. The CDR3 sequence is 13 residues long. This CDR3 reads CASSLSPKVEAFF. CDR3 coding DNA: TGTGCCAGCAGTTTATCTCCGAAGGTTGAAGCTTTCTTT.

This clonotype has only a few counts. The chain couples TRBV5-1 to TRBJ2-1; TRBD2 matches at 7 bases. Germline CDR1 SGHRS, CDR2 YFSETQ. This CDR3 contains 17 residues. With 4 bases clipped from V and 4 bases from J, the junction kept 14 bases outside the gene matches. This CDR3 reads CASSATSGTTSYNEQFF. CDR3 bases: TGCGCCAGCAGCGCGACCTCGGGGACTACGTCTTACAATGAGCAGTTCTTC.

This clonotype has more than one count but fewer than ten. The rearrangement joins TRBV20-1 to TRBJ2-3; 10 bases are shared with TRBD2. J was trimmed by 3 bases and V by 3 bases; bases with no gene match: 3. Germline CDR1 reads DFQATT; CDR2 reads SNEGSKA (reference sequence). This CDR3 spans 14 amino acids. The CDR3 loop reads CSASGLAATDTQYF. The CDR3 coding sequence is TGCAGTGCTAGCGGACTAGCGGCTACAGATACGCAGTATTTT.

This clonotype was seen more than once but under ten times. This chain connects TRBV29-1 to TRBJ2-3; 11 bases are shared with TRBD2. The germline gives CDR1 SQVTM, CDR2 ANQGSEA. This CDR3 has 16 amino acids. V lost 6 bases to trimming and J lost 0 bases; unmatched junction nucleotides: 8. CDR3 nucleotide sequence: TGCAGCGTACTAGCGGGAGAATGGGGTAGCACAGATACGCAGTATTTT. It specifies CSVLAGEWGSTDTQYF.

This clonotype was observed a few times. The chain carries TRBV6-4 and TRBJ1-5; D gene uncertain. CDR1 is MRHNA, CDR2 SNTAGT, per germline. The V and J ends lost 7 bases and 4 bases respectively, with 11 bases between them. The CDR3 covers 13 residues. Here the CDR3 DNA reads TGTGCCAGCAAGCACAGCGGGAATCAGCCCCAGCATTTT. Translating it yields CASKHSGNQPQHF.